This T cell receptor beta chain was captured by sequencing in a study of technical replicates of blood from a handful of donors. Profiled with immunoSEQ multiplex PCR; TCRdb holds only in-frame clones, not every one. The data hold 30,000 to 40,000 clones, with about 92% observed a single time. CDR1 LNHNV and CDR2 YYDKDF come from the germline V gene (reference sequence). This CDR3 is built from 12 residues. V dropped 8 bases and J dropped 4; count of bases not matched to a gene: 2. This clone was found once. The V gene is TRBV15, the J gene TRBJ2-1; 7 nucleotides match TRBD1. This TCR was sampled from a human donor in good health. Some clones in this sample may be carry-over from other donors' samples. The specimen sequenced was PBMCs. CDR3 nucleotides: TGTGCCACCGGGGACAGTTACAATGAGCAGTTCTTC. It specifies CATGDSYNEQFF.